A single sample gave rise to the 4 T cell receptor beta chains below, sequenced in a study of blood T cell repertoires in COVID-19. Only in-frame clones appear in the TCRdb table, and some are missing; sequencing was by immunoSEQ multiplex PCR. The table has some 60,000 clones, around 87% seen once. The specimen sequenced was peripheral blood. These receptor sequences come from a man between 70 and 80 years old with acute or convalescent COVID-19.

The chain joins TRBV27 to TRBJ1-5, with a weak D call TRBD1 (5 bases). Germline CDR1 reads MNHEY; CDR2 reads SMNVEV (reference sequence). V was trimmed by 6 bases and J by 2 bases, leaving 11 bases between them. The CDR3 covers 14 residues. The chain's CDR3 is CASRPRGGNQPQHF. In nucleotides, the CDR3 is TGTGCCAGCAGGCCGCGGGGCGGCAATCAGCCCCAGCATTTT.

The chain uses TRBV7-6 and TRBJ1-1; 7 nucleotides agree with TRBD1. The CDR3 is 16 amino acids. Germline CDR1 is SGHVS and CDR2 is FNYEAQ. Trimming removed 2 bases from V and 0 bases from J; junction bases left unmatched: 6. In nucleotides, the CDR3 is TGTGCCAGCAGCTTACGGGACAGCACGTTGAACACTGAAGCTTTCTTT. Translation: CASSLRDSTLNTEAFF.

The chain couples TRBV7-8 to TRBJ1-5; D gene ambiguous. Germline V gene lookup returns CDR1 SGHVS and CDR2 FQNEAQ. V lost 5 bases, J lost 2 bases, and 10 bases lay in between. The CDR3 has 14 residues. CDR3 coding DNA: TGTGCCAGCAGCCAAGACGGAGGCAATCAGCCCCAGCATTTT. Protein sequence: CASSQDGGNQPQHF.

DNA of the CDR3: TGCGCCAGCAGCACAGGGGAAAGGTCCAATCAGCCCCAGCATTTT. The encoded protein is CASSTGERSNQPQHF. V gene TRBV5-1 combines with J gene TRBJ1-5; 7 positions agree with TRBD1. The CDR3 has 15 amino acids. Germline CDR1 reads SGHRS; CDR2 reads YFSETQ. V was clipped by 4 bases and J by 3 bases; unmatched bases: 7.